One and the same sample provided the 30 T cell receptor beta chains below, sequenced in a study of blood T cell repertoires in COVID-19. Clones were read by immunoSEQ multiplex PCR, and TCRdb kept only the in-frame ones, dropping some. In the table there are fewer than 250,000 clones, around 84% of which are singletons. Sequenced material: peripheral blood. These receptors all come from a woman older than 75 with COVID-19, enrolled during active disease.

The chain is built from TRBV19 and TRBJ2-7; D unclear. The CDR3 extends over 15 amino acids. Deletions cut 3 bases from V and 3 bases from J, with 15 bases between. CDR1 LNHDA and CDR2 SQIVND come from the germline V gene (reference sequence). The CDR3 here is CASSIAADQSYEQYV. The CDR3 DNA reads as TGTGCCAGTAGTATCGCGGCGGATCAAAGCTACGAGCAGTACGTC.

This clone was seen only a few times. The rearrangement links TRBV7-2 to TRBJ1-2, with a weak D call TRBD1 (6 bases). The CDR3 is 14 amino acids. V lost 0 bases to trimming and J lost 6 bases, with 11 bases between them. The germline CDR1 and CDR2 sequences are SGHTA and FQGNSA. The CDR3 DNA reads as TGTGCCAGCAGCTTAGCGCGGCGGGGGCATGGCTACACCTTC. It yields the protein CASSLARRGHGYTF.

V gene TRBV2 combines with J gene TRBJ2-6; possibly TRBD1 for D (7 bases). This CDR3 is 16 amino acids long. Trimming left V 8 bases short and J 0 bases short, with 14 bases between. CDR1 and CDR2 from the germline V gene are SNHLY and FYNNEI. The CDR3 region is CASGGTASSGANVLTF. The CDR3 DNA reads TGTGCCAGCGGCGGGACAGCCAGCTCTGGGGCCAACGTCCTGACTTTC.

V gene TRBV11-2 combines with J gene TRBJ2-1; unclear D gene. There are 13 residues in the CDR3. The V gene lost 0 bases and the J gene lost 4 bases, with 4 bases spanning the gap. Germline V lookup: CDR1 SGHAT, CDR2 FQNNGV. The CDR3 sequence is CASSLERYNEQFF. CDR3 DNA sequence: TGTGCCAGCAGCTTAGAACGGTACAATGAGCAGTTCTTC.

The V and J genes are TRBV19 and TRBJ2-7; possible D gene TRBD1, 5 bases. The length of the CDR3 is 13 residues. The ends were cut back, 3 bases at V and 2 bases at J, with 8 bases in the middle. Germline V gene sequence: CDR1 LNHDA, CDR2 SQIVND (reference sequence). The CDR3 region is CASSMAGPYEQYF. The CDR3 DNA is TGTGCCAGTAGTATGGCAGGGCCCTACGAGCAGTACTTC.

The rearrangement joins TRBV6-5 to TRBJ2-5; 7 positions match TRBD2. Germline assignment: CDR1 MNHEY and CDR2 SVGAGI. The V gene end was trimmed by 6 bases and the J gene end by 5 bases; junction bases not matched to a gene: 12. This CDR3 is 15 amino acids long. The CDR3 DNA sequence: TGTGCCAGCAGGCCCGCGGGGGTCGGCGGGGAGACCCAGTACTTC. Translating gives CASRPAGVGGETQYF.

The chain combines TRBV6-6 with TRBJ1-6, with D tentatively TRBD1 (5 bases). CDR1 and CDR2 (germline): MNHNY, SVGAGI (reference sequence). The V gene lost 0 bases and the J gene lost 11 bases, with 14 bases spanning the gap. The CDR3 covers 15 residues. Here the CDR3 reads CASSYSGGVGTPLHF. The CDR3 DNA reads as TGTGCCAGCAGTTACTCGGGGGGTGTGGGGACACCCCTCCACTTT.

J is TRBJ2-5 and V is TRBV10-3; 9 bases fit TRBD2. Germline CDR1 reads ENHRY; CDR2 reads SYGVKD. Trimming took 6 bases from V and 2 from J; bases not matched to a gene: 10. The CDR3 runs 16 residues. This CDR3 is CAISRGPAGGQETQYF. DNA of the CDR3: TGTGCCATCAGCCGGGGCCCAGCGGGGGGTCAAGAGACCCAGTACTTC.

CDR3 nucleotide sequence: TGTGCCAGCTCCCCAATTAGGGCAGGGGGGTACGAGCAGTACTTC. Its translation is CASSPIRAGGYEQYF. This chain joins TRBV18 and TRBJ2-7; possibly TRBD1 for D (7 bases). This CDR3 region has 15 residues. Germline V lookup: CDR1 KGHSH, CDR2 LQKENI. V was clipped by 6 bases and J by 4 bases, with 19 bases between them.

This sequence joins TRBV6-5 and TRBJ2-7, with 12 positions matching TRBD1. Unmatched junction bases numbered 7, after V lost 6 bases and J lost 4 bases. This CDR3 contains 15 residues. Germline CDR1 and CDR2: MNHEY and SVGAGI. The CDR3, as DNA: TGTGCCAGCAGGGTAGGGACAGGGGGCTTGTACGAGCAGTACTTC. Its protein product is CASRVGTGGLYEQYF.

This clone was observed a few times. The chain is built from TRBV3-1 (or the pseudogene TRBV3-2) and TRBJ2-7; 8 bases map to TRBD1. The CDR3 length is 13 residues. Germline V gene data show CDR1 as LGHDT and CDR2 as YNNKEL (reference sequence). J lost 6 bases, V lost 3 bases, and 4 bases had no gene match. CDR3 DNA sequence: TGTGCCAGCAGCCAGGCAGGGGGCGGCGAGCAGTACTTC. It translates to CASSQAGGGEQYF.

The rearrangement joins TRBV2 to TRBJ1-2; D gene ambiguous. This CDR3 has 11 amino acids. CDR1 and CDR2 (germline): SNHLY, FYNNEI. The V end lost 6 bases, the J end lost 8 bases, and 10 bases lay between the germline ends. The CDR3 sequence: CASRASVGYTF. The CDR3 DNA reads TGTGCCAGCAGGGCCTCAGTGGGCTACACCTTC.

This chain joins TRBV2 and TRBJ1-4; a weak D match, TRBD1 (5 bases). V lost 5 bases, J lost 4 bases, and 17 bases lay in between. Germline CDR1 SNHLY, CDR2 FYNNEI. The CDR3 is 16 residues long. CDR3 region: CASSPAGSGRNEKLFF. The CDR3 DNA reads TGTGCCAGCAGTCCTGCCGGTTCAGGGCGTAATGAAAAACTGTTTTTT.

This chain joins TRBV5-1 and TRBJ2-3; D might be TRBD2 (5 bases). The germline V gene encodes CDR1 SGHRS and CDR2 YFSETQ. Trimming shortened V by 4 bases and J by 1 base, and 10 bases separated the two germline ends. This CDR3 region has 14 residues. CDR3 region: CASSGEMRTDTQYF. In nucleotides, the CDR3 is TGCGCCAGCAGCGGGGAGATGCGCACAGATACGCAGTATTTT. Together with reference TRBV5-1 and TRBJ2-3, the CDR3 gives the full variable domain: KAGVTQTPRYLIKTRGQQVTLSCSPISGHRSVSWYQQTPGQGLQFLFEYFSETQRNKGNFPGRFSGRQFSNSRSEMNVSTLELGDSALYLCASSGEMRTDTQYFGPGTRLTVL.

The V gene is TRBV3-1 (or the pseudogene TRBV3-2), the J gene TRBJ2-4; TRBD2 matches at 12 bases. V lost 0 bases and J lost 1; bases outside the gene matches: 1. In germline, CDR1 is LGHDT, CDR2 YNNKEL (reference sequence). The CDR3 covers 17 residues. The CDR3 region has the DNA TGTGCCAGCAGCCAAGAAACTAGCGGGGGGGCCAAAAACATTCAGTACTTC. Encoded protein: CASSQETSGGAKNIQYF.

This chain links TRBV5-1 with TRBJ2-2; 8 nucleotides match TRBD1. Germline-derived CDR1 and CDR2 are SGHRS and YFSETQ. This CDR3 region has 16 residues. V dropped 2 bases and J dropped 5; count of bases not matched to a gene: 8. CDR3 region: CASSLDTDRGTGELFF. The CDR3 DNA reads as TGCGCCAGCAGCTTAGACACCGACAGGGGAACCGGGGAGCTGTTTTTT.

This clone was seen only once. The J gene is TRBJ1-5, the V gene TRBV19; 9 bases match TRBD1. The CDR3 is 17 amino acids. Germline loops: CDR1 LNHDA, CDR2 SQIVND (reference sequence). V shed 6 bases, J shed 6 bases, and the junction held 15 bases outside the gene matches. The CDR3 DNA sequence: TGTGCCAGTAGCCAAGGACAGGGGTCCCCGCCAGGTCAGCCCCAGCATTTT. Translation: CASSQGQGSPPGQPQHF.

The chain recombines TRBV3-1 (or the pseudogene TRBV3-2) with TRBJ1-1; D call uncertain. Deletions cut 5 bases from V and 1 base from J, with 8 bases between. This CDR3 has 13 amino acids. The germline CDR1 and CDR2 sequences are LGHDT and YNNKEL (reference sequence). The CDR3 sequence is CASSKRENTEAFF. Here the CDR3 DNA reads TGTGCCAGCAGCAAGAGAGAGAACACTGAAGCTTTCTTT.

On this clone itself: At one end, the junction sequence differs from germline, possibly due to a read error. The CDR3 DNA sequence: TGTGCCACCAGCAGAGTCAATCAGGCGTATTCATCCTTT. It encodes CATSRVNQAYSSF. The rearrangement uses TRBV15 and TRBJ1-1; the D is unclear. Germline V lookup: CDR1 LNHNV, CDR2 YYDKDF (reference sequence). CDR3 size: 13 residues.

The gene calls are TRBV12-3 or TRBV12-4 and TRBJ1-6; maybe TRBD1 (5 bases). This CDR3 is 13 amino acids long. V was pared by 4 bases and J by 10 bases, with 11 bases between. In DNA form, the CDR3 reads TGTGCCAGCAGTTCACAGGATGGGTCACCCCTCCACTTT. It translates to CASSSQDGSPLHF.

V is TRBV10-3 and J is TRBJ2-7; possibly TRBD2 for D (5 bases). Per the germline V gene, CDR1 is ENHRY and CDR2 is SYGVKD. Between the trimmed V and J ends, which lost 10 bases and 4 bases, there was a span of 17 bases. The length of the CDR3 is 13 residues. Written as DNA, the CDR3 is TGTGCCACGGGGTTGGACCCCAGGTACGAGCAGTACGTC. Translating it yields CATGLDPRYEQYV.

The chain couples TRBV19 to TRBJ1-5, with 8 bases lining up with TRBD1. The V and J ends lost 8 bases and 4 bases, in that order; junction bases with no gene match: 7. This CDR3 spans 14 amino acids. CDR1 and CDR2 from the germline V gene are LNHDA and SQIVND (reference sequence). The CDR3 here is CASGERQGNQPQHF. Written as DNA, the CDR3 is TGTGCCAGTGGAGAAAGACAGGGGAATCAGCCCCAGCATTTT.

The rearrangement links TRBV7-8 to TRBJ1-5, with D perhaps matching TRBD1 (5 bases). The germline V gene encodes CDR1 SGHVS and CDR2 FQNEAQ. CDR3 length: 16 residues. V lost 5 bases, J lost 0 bases, and 14 bases lay in between. The chain's CDR3 is CASSPWTTPSNQPQHF. The CDR3 DNA reads TGTGCCAGCAGCCCGTGGACAACTCCTAGCAATCAGCCCCAGCATTTT.

The CDR3 sequence is CASSLVSSASSYEQYF. For the CDR3, the DNA is TGCGCCAGCAGCTTGGTCTCTTCCGCTAGCTCCTACGAGCAGTACTTC. The chain joins TRBV5-1 to TRBJ2-7; no definite D call. The V gene's germline CDR1 is SGHRS and CDR2 YFSETQ. The CDR3 spans 16 residues. Trimming removed 0 bases from V and 0 bases from J, with 13 bases in between.

The chain has TRBV4-2 and TRBJ1-6; the D is unclear. The V gene lost 2 bases and the J gene lost 0 bases, with 17 bases spanning the gap. The germline V gene has CDR1 LGHNA and CDR2 YNFKEQ. There are 19 residues in the CDR3. The CDR3 here is CASSQSASAGSSYNSPLHF. CDR3 bases: TGTGCCAGCAGCCAAAGTGCCTCGGCGGGAAGCTCCTATAATTCACCCCTCCACTTT.

V gene TRBV28 combines with J gene TRBJ1-4, with D possibly TRBD1 on 5 matching bases. The CDR3 runs 15 residues. V was clipped by 2 bases and J by 7 bases, with 14 bases between them. Germline V CDR1 and CDR2: MDHEN, SYDVKM. CDR3 nucleotides: TGTGCCAGCAGTTTAATGGGGCCGGGGGGTGAAAAACTGTTTTTT. Translated: CASSLMGPGGEKLFF.

This chain connects TRBV5-1 to TRBJ2-3; 8 nucleotides match TRBD2. Trimming took 3 bases from V and 2 from J; bases not matched to a gene: 5. Germline CDR1 is SGHRS and CDR2 is YFSETQ. The CDR3 length is 15 residues. DNA of the CDR3: TGCGCCAGCAGCTCAACGACTAGCGACACAGATACGCAGTATTTT. It codes for CASSSTTSDTDTQYF.

This chain uses TRBV7-9 with TRBJ1-1; 7 positions agree with TRBD1. Trimming at V came to 0 bases and at J to 5 bases, leaving 6 bases not matched to a gene. The CDR3 is 15 amino acids. CDR1 and CDR2 (germline): SEHNR, FQNEAQ (reference sequence). The CDR3 DNA is TGTGCCAGCAGCTTAGCGAAGGGGGCGCCGACTGAAGCTTTCTTT. This translates into CASSLAKGAPTEAFF.

This chain joins TRBV6-4 and TRBJ1-2, with D tentatively TRBD1 (6 bases). This CDR3 comprises 11 residues. V lost 8 bases and J lost 8, with 12 bases in between. Germline assignment: CDR1 MRHNA and CDR2 SNTAGT. CDR3 residues: CASGGGQGYTF. Written as DNA, the CDR3 is TGTGCCAGCGGGGGGGGCCAGGGCTACACCTTC.

The rearrangement links TRBV6-5 to TRBJ1-5; D is possibly TRBD1 (6 bases). Trimming cost V 9 bases and J 7 bases, with 16 bases left between them. Per germline, CDR1 MNHEY and CDR2 SVGAGI. The CDR3 runs 13 residues. The CDR3 protein is CASLGGDYQPQHF. CDR3 nucleotides: TGTGCCAGTTTAGGGGGTGACTACCAGCCCCAGCATTTT.